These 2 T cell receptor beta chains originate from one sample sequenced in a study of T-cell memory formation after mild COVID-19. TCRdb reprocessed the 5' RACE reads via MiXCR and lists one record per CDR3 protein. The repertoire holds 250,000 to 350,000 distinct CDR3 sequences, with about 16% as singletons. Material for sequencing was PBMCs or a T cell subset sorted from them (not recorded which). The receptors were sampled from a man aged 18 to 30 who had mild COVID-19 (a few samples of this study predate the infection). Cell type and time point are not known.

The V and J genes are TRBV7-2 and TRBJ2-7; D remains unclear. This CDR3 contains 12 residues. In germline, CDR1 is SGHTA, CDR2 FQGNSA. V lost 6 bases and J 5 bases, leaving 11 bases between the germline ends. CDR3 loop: CASRSRYHEQYF. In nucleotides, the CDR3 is TGTGCCAGCAGGTCCCGGTACCACGAGCAGTACTTC.

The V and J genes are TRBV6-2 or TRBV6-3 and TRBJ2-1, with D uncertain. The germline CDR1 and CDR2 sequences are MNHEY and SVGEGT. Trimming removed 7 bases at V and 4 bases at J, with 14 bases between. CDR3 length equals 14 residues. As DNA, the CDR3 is TGTGCCAGCACCGTCACGTTACTTTACAATGAGCAGTTCTTC. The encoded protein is CASTVTLLYNEQFF.